This T cell receptor (beta chain) was captured in a study of OX40 agonist ivuxolimab in advanced cancers. Study in general: All patients had ivuxolimab intravenously every 2 weeks at 0.01 to 10 mg/kg. Study results and caveats: By week 6 at 0.1 to 3.0 mg/kg, blood CD4+ and CD8+ T cells had expanded clonally. Compared with CD4+, CD8+ T cells on average had more expanded clones.

Assay: immunoSEQ multiplex PCR; the TCRdb copy retains only in-frame clones and omits some. Among around 66,000 clones listed, 87% were seen once. With respect to this clone: Its antigen remains unidentified.

Germline V gene lookup returns CDR1 ENHRY and CDR2 SYGVKD. Trimming shortened V by 6 bases and J by 0 bases, and 8 bases separated the two germline ends. The CDR3 has 14 residues. Exclusion applied to patients with autoimmune disease history or systemic immunosuppression. The origin of this receptor is an adult with an advanced solid tumor such as melanoma, head and neck, liver or kidney cancer. The chain carries TRBV10-3 and TRBJ1-4, with D perhaps TRBD1 (5 bases). The material sequenced was CD4+ or CD8+ T cells sorted from blood, taken in a trial of the OX40 agonist ivuxolimab. The CDR3 sequence: CAISSGSTNEKLFF. The CDR3 region has the DNA TGTGCCATCAGCTCAGGGTCAACTAATGAAAAACTGTTTTTT.